This passage covers 20 T cell receptor beta chains from one sample sequenced in a study of cytomegalovirus exposure and HLA in healthy donors. The primer mix had 60 Vbeta and 13 Jbeta primers. Assay used: immunoSEQ multiplex PCR; TCRdb lists only in-frame clones, some missing. This sample has around 150,000 clones, with roughly 77% found just once. Source material: PBMCs. Every receptor here comes from a young man in good health and CMV-seropositive.

Remarks on this clone: Since a much larger clone is just one base distant, this may be a read error. Other DNA sequences in this specimen translate into the identical CDR3. The V and J genes are TRBV7-6 and TRBJ1-1; tentative D call: TRBD1 (6 bases). The CDR3 has 13 amino acids. Looked up from germline, CDR1 is SGHVS and CDR2 is FNYEAQ. V was shortened by 3 bases and J by 1 base, with 6 bases between the two germline ends. The CDR3 is CASSLGQNTEAFF. The CDR3 DNA follows: TGTGCCAGCAGCTTGGGACAGAACACTGAAGCTTTCTTT.

The chain couples TRBV5-1 to TRBJ2-3, with TRBD2 matching 12 bases. Losses at the gene ends were 4 bases for V and 2 bases for J; bases not matched to a gene: 5. This CDR3 has 16 residues. Germline-derived CDR1 and CDR2 are SGHRS and YFSETQ. DNA of the CDR3: TGCGCCAGCAGCCTAACTAGCGGGAGGCCCACAGATACGCAGTATTTT. Its protein product is CASSLTSGRPTDTQYF.

The rearrangement uses TRBV11-3 and TRBJ2-3; D perhaps matches TRBD2 (5 bases). V shed 6 bases and J shed 8 bases, with 18 bases lying between them. Germline V gene data show CDR1 as SGHNT and CDR2 as YENEEA. This CDR3 contains 14 residues. The CDR3 region has the DNA TGTGCCAGCAGTCCTCGAAACGGACTTGGTACGCAGTATTTT. It codes for CASSPRNGLGTQYF.

V and J are TRBV19 and TRBJ1-4, with unresolved D. Trimming took off 5 bases at V and 7 bases at J, with 17 bases between the two ends. Germline values: CDR1 LNHDA, CDR2 SQIVND (reference sequence). CDR3 size: 15 residues. For the CDR3, the DNA is TGTGCCAGTAGTCAATATGGGCACCAAGCTGAAAAACTGTTTTTT. It codes for CASSQYGHQAEKLFF. Drawing the rest from reference TRBV19 and TRBJ1-4, the complete variable domain is DGGITQSPKYLFRKEGQNVTLSCEQNLNHDAMYWYRQDPGQGLRLIYYSQIVNDFQKGDIAEGYSVSREKKESFPLTVTSAQKNPTAFYLCASSQYGHQAEKLFFGSGTQLSVL.

The chain uses TRBV5-1 and TRBJ2-3; 10 bases agree with TRBD1. The CDR3 length is 15 residues. The germline V gene encodes CDR1 SGHRS and CDR2 YFSETQ. J was trimmed by 4 bases and V by 0 bases; bases with no gene match: 2. CDR3 protein: CASSLGGQGADTQYF. In DNA form, the CDR3 reads TGCGCCAGCAGCTTGGGCGGACAGGGGGCAGATACGCAGTATTTT.

The genes are TRBV19 and TRBJ1-2, with D tentatively TRBD1 (6 bases). The CDR3 sequence is 13 residues long. V lost 7 bases, J lost 2 bases, and 11 bases lay in between. The V gene's germline CDR1 is LNHDA and CDR2 SQIVND (reference sequence). CDR3 coding DNA: TGTGCCAGTACCCTGGACAGCAACTATGGCTACACCTTC. It is translated as CASTLDSNYGYTF.

This chain joins TRBV11-3 and TRBJ2-1, with 8 positions matching TRBD2. Germline CDR1 SGHNT, CDR2 YENEEA. V gave up 5 bases and J gave up 6 bases; unmatched junction bases: 6. This CDR3 has 14 amino acids. CDR3 protein: CASSGSGTGNEQFF. CDR3 nucleotides: TGTGCCAGCAGCGGTAGCGGGACGGGCAATGAGCAGTTCTTC.

The chain is built from TRBV19 and TRBJ2-7; unclear D gene. Germline CDR1 is LNHDA and CDR2 is SQIVND (reference sequence). The V and J ends lost 0 bases and 7 bases respectively, with 19 bases between them. The CDR3 extends over 16 amino acids. CDR3 nucleotide sequence: TGTGCCAGTAGTATAGATCGGGCAGAAAAAATGAGGGAGCAGTACGTC. This gives the protein CASSIDRAEKMREQYV.

The rearrangement uses TRBV6-1 and TRBJ1-2, with 7 bases aligning to TRBD1. Trimming took 11 bases from V and 5 from J; bases not matched to a gene: 8. The CDR3 spans 12 residues. Germline CDR1 MNHNS, CDR2 SASEGT. CDR3 protein: CACGQEPYGYTF. Here the CDR3 DNA reads TGTGCCTGCGGACAGGAGCCATATGGCTACACCTTC.

This clone is a singleton in its sample. In DNA form, the CDR3 reads TGTGCCAGCAGCCCGGCAGAGGGAATCGGGGAGCTGTTTTTT. Its translation is CASSPAEGIGELFF. The chain has TRBV11-3 and TRBJ2-2, with D possibly being TRBD2 (5 bases). Germline V gene sequence: CDR1 SGHNT, CDR2 YENEEA. Trimming stripped 5 bases from V and 7 bases from J, with 14 bases between. CDR3 length: 14 residues.

The CDR3 DNA follows: TGTGCCAGCAGCTTAGACAGGGGGTACGAGCAGTACGTC. Its protein product is CASSLDRGYEQYV. The J gene is TRBJ2-7, the V gene TRBV7-8; 8 bases align to TRBD1. Germline V gene lookup returns CDR1 SGHVS and CDR2 FQNEAQ. This CDR3 is built from 13 residues. Trimming cost V 1 base and J 4 bases; bases outside gene matches: 0.

V usage is TRBV5-4 and J usage is TRBJ2-3; 7 bases align to TRBD2. Trimming removed 5 bases from V and 2 bases from J; junction bases left unmatched: 5. CDR1 SGHNT and CDR2 YYREEE come from the germline V gene (reference sequence). This CDR3 has 14 residues. CDR3 DNA sequence: TGTGCCAGCAGGGATGGGACTAACACAGATACGCAGTATTTT. As protein: CASRDGTNTDTQYF.

Only one count was recorded for this clone. The chain's CDR3 is CASSLEGGGAHEQFF. The DNA of the CDR3 is TGTGCCAGCAGCTTAGAGGGCGGGGGGGCACATGAGCAGTTCTTC. The rearrangement links TRBV7-6 to TRBJ2-1, with 9 bases matching TRBD2. This CDR3 region has 15 residues. The J segment lost 8 bases and the V segment lost 1 base, leaving 6 bases of the junction unmatched. Germline CDR1 SGHVS, CDR2 FNYEAQ.

J is TRBJ1-1 and V is TRBV29-1; 8 bases are a match to TRBD1. V shed 7 bases and J 7 bases; nucleotides not matched to a gene: 11. The germline CDR1 and CDR2 sequences are SQVTM and ANQGSEA. The CDR3 contains 13 residues. The CDR3 DNA reads TGCAGCGGGGGGACAGGCGAGACGATTGAAGCTTTCTTT. Residues: CSGGTGETIEAFF.

This clone was observed a few times. This chain links TRBV2 with TRBJ1-1, with 9 bases fitting TRBD1. V gave up 3 bases and J gave up 0 bases; unmatched junction bases: 11. This CDR3 is built from 18 residues. The germline V gene has CDR1 SNHLY and CDR2 FYNNEI. The CDR3 nucleotides are TGTGCCAGCAGTGACCCGCCGGACAGGGGCTTGTTGAACACTGAAGCTTTCTTT. Protein product: CASSDPPDRGLLNTEAFF.

This chain uses TRBV5-6 with TRBJ2-1, with 10 bases aligning to TRBD2. This CDR3 region has 18 residues. The germline CDR1 and CDR2 sequences are SGHDT and YYEEEE. V was clipped by 4 bases and J by 3 bases; unmatched bases: 13. The CDR3 bases are TGTGCCAGCAGCGACGATGGGGTAGCGGGAGGATTCTACAATGAGCAGTTCTTC. Its protein is CASSDDGVAGGFYNEQFF.

V and J are TRBV11-2 and TRBJ2-7, with D perhaps TRBD2 (5 bases). There are 13 residues in the CDR3. V was pared by 1 base and J by 6 bases, with 10 bases between. Germline values: CDR1 SGHAT, CDR2 FQNNGV. CDR3 sequence: CASSLGAVGEQYV. As DNA, the CDR3 is TGTGCCAGCAGCTTAGGAGCGGTTGGCGAGCAGTACGTC.

The J gene is TRBJ2-1, the V gene TRBV7-9; 10 bases map to TRBD2. The V and J ends lost 3 bases and 5 bases, in that order; junction bases with no gene match: 4. Germline V gene sequence: CDR1 SEHNR, CDR2 FQNEAQ (reference sequence). The length of the CDR3 is 15 residues. The CDR3 bases are TGTGCCAGCAGCTTGTCCAGCGGGAGGGACAATGAGCAGTTCTTC. Translation: CASSLSSGRDNEQFF.

The chain joins TRBV6-1 to TRBJ1-4; D is undetermined. Germline V CDR1 and CDR2: MNHNS, SASEGT. Trimming left V 7 bases short and J 8 bases short, with 17 bases between. The CDR3 is made up of 14 amino acids. The DNA for the CDR3 is TGTGCCAGCACCTCGGAGGCGGATAACGAAAAACTGTTTTTT. This encodes CASTSEADNEKLFF.

The chain carries TRBV5-1 and TRBJ2-5; 15 nucleotides line up with TRBD2. J gave up 3 bases and V 2 bases, and 5 bases lay outside the gene matches. The CDR3 totals 17 residues. Germline V lookup: CDR1 SGHRS, CDR2 YFSETQ. The CDR3 bases are TGCGCCAGCAGCTTCAGGACTAGCGGGGGGGCAGAAGAGACCCAGTACTTC. Translated, it gives CASSFRTSGGAEETQYF.